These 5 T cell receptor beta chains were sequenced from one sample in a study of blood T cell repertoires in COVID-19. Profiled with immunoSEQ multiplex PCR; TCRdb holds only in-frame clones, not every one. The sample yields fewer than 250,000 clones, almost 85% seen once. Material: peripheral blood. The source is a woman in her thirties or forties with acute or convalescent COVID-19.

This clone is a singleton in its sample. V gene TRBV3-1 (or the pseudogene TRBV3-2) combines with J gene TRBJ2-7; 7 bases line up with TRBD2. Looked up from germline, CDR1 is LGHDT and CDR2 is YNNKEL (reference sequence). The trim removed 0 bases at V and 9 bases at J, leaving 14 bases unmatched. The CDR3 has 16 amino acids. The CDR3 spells CASSQEEAGNRFGQYF. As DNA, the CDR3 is TGTGCCAGCAGCCAAGAAGAAGCGGGAAATAGGTTTGGGCAGTACTTC.

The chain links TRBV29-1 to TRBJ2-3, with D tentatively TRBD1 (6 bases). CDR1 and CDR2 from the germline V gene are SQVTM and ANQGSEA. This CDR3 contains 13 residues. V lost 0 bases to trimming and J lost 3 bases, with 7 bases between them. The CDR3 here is CSVEDQGTDTQYF. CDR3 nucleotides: TGCAGCGTTGAAGATCAGGGGACAGATACGCAGTATTTT.

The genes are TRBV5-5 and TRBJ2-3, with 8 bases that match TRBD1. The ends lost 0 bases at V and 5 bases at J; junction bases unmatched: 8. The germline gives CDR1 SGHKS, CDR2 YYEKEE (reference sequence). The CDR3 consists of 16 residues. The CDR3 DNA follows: TGTGCCAGCAGCTTGGACGTAGGACAGGGATTAGATACGCAGTATTTT. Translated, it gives CASSLDVGQGLDTQYF.

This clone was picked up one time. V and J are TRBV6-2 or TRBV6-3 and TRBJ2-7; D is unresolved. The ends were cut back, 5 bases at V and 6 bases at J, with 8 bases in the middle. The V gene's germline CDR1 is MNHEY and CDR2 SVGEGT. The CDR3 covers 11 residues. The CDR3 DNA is TGTGCCAGCAGTATCCATTCCGAGCAGTACTTC. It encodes CASSIHSEQYF.

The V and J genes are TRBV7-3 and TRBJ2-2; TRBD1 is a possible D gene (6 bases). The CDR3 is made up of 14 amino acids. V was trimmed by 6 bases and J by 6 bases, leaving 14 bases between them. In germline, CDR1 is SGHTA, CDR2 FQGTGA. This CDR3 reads CASRIGQTAGELFF. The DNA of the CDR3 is TGTGCCAGCAGAATTGGACAGACCGCCGGGGAGCTGTTTTTT.